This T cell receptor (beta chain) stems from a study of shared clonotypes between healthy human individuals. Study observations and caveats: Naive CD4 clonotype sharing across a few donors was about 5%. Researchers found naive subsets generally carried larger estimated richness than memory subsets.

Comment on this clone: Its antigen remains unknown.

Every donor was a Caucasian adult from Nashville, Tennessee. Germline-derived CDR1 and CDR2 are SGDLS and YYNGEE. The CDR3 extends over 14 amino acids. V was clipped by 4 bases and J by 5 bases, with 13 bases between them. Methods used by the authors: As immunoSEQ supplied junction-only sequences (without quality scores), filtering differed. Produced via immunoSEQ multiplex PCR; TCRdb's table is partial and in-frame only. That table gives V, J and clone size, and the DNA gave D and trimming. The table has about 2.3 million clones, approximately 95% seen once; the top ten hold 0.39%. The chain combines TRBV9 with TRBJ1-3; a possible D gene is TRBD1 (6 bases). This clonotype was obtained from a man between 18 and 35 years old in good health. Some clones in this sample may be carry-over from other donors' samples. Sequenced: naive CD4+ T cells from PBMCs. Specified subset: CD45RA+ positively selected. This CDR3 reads CASSPRDTRNTIYF. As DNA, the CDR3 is TGTGCCAGCAGCCCCCGGGACACCAGAAACACCATATATTTT. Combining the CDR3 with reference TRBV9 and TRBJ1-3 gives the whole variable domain DSGVTQTPKHLITATGQRVTLRCSPRSGDLSVYWYQQSLDQGLQFLIQYYNGEERAKGNILERFSAQQFPDLHSELNLSSLELGDSALYFCASSPRDTRNTIYFGEGSWLTVV.